The T cell receptor beta chain described here comes from a study of T cell repertoires in cytomegalovirus infection. In the study overall: The public TCR beta signatures pointed to both CMV infection and matching HLA type.

Points on this clonotype: No antigen is known for it.

Germline V gene sequence: CDR1 SNHLY, CDR2 FYNNEI. V lost 6 bases, J lost 1 base, and 6 bases lay in between. The CDR3 is made up of 12 amino acids. Study results and limitations: Cumulative frequency of public TCR beta families picked out carriers of CMV plus the relevant HLA.

In TCRdb, the reads were re-called with MiXCR into one record per CDR3 protein. The repertoire holds some 940,000 distinct CDR3 sequences, with about 33% as singletons. This receptor was identified in a human donor in good health (CMV status not recorded). Some clones in this sample may be carry-over from other donors' samples. The source material was cultured CD8+ T cells from PBMCs, sampled from culture after CMV antigen stimulation. The chain couples TRBV2 to TRBJ1-1; no reliable D call. The CDR3 DNA reads TGTGCCAGCAGGAGACCGAACACTGAAGCTTTCTTT. Encoded protein: CASRRPNTEAFF.